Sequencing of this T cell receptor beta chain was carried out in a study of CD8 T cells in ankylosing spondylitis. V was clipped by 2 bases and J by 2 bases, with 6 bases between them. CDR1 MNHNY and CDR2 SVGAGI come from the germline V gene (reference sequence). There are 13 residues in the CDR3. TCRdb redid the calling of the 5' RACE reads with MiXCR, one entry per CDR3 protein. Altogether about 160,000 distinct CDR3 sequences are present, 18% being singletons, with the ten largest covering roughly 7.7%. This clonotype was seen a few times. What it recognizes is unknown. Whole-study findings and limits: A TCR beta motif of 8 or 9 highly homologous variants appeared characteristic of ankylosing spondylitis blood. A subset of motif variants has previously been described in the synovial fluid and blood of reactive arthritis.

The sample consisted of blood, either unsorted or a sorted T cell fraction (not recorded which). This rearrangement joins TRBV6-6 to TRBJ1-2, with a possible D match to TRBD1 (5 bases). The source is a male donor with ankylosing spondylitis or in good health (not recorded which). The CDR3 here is CASSYRTNYGYTF. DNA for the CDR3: TGTGCCAGCAGTTACCGGACAAACTATGGCTACACCTTC.